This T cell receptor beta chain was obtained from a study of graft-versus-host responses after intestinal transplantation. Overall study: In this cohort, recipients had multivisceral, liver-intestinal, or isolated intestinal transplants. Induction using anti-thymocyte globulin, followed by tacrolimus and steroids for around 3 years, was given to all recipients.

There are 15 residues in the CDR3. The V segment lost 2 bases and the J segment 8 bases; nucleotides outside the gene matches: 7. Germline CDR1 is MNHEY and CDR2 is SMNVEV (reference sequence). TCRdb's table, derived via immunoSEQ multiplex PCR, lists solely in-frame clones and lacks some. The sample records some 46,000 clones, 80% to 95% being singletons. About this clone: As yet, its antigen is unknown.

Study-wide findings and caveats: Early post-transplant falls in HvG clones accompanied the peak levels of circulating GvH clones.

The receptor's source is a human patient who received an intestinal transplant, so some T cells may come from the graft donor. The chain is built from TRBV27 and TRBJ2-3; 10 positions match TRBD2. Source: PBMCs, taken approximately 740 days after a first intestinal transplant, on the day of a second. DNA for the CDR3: TGTGCCAGCAGTTTAGTGGGACTAGCGTTTCCTACGCAGTATTTT. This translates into CASSLVGLAFPTQYF.